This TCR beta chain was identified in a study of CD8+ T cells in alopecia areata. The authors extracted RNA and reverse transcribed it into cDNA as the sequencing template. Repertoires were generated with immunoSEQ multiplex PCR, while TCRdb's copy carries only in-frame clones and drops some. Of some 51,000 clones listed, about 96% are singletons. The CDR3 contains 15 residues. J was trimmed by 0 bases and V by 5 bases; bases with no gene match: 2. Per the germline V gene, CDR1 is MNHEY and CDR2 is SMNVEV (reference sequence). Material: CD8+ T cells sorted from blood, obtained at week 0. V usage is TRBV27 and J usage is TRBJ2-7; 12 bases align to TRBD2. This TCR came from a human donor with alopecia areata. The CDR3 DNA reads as TGTGCCAGCAGTAGGACTAGCGGGGCCTCCTACGAGCAGTACTTC. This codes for CASSRTSGASYEQYF.